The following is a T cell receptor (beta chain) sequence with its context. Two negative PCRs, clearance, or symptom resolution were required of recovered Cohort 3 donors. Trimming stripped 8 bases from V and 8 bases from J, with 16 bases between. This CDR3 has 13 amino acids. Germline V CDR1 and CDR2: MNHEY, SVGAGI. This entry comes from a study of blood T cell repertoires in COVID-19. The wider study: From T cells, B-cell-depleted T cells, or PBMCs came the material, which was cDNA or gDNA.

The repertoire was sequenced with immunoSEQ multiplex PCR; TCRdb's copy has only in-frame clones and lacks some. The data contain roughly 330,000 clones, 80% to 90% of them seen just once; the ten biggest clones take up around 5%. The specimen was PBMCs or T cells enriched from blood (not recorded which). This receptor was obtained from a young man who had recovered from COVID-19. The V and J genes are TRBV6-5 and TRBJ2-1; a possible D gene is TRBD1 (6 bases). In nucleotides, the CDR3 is TGTGCCAGCTCGAGACAGGAGATTCATGAGCAGTTCTTC. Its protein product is CASSRQEIHEQFF.